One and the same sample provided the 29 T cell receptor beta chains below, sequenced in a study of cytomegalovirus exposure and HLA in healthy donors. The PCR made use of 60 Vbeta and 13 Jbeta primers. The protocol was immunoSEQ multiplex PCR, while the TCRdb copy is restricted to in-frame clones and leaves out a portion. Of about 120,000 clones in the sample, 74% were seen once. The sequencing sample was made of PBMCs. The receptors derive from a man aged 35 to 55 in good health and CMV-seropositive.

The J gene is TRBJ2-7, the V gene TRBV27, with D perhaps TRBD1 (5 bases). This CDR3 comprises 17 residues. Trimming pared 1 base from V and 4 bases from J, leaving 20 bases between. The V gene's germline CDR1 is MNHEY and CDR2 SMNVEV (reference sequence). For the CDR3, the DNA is TGTGCCAGCAGTTTATACCCGGTGGGGCTGTTATCGTACGAGCAGTACTTC. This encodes CASSLYPVGLLSYEQYF.

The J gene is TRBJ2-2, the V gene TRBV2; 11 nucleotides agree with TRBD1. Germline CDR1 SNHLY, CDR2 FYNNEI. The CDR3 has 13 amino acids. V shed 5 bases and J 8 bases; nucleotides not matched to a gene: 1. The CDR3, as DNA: TGTGCCAGCAGTCGGGACAGGGGGGGGGAGCTGTTTTTT. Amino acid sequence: CASSRDRGGELFF.

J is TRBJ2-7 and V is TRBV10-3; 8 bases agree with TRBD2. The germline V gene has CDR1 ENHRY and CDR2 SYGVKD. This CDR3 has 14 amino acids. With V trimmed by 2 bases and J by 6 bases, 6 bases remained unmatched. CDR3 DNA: TGTGCCATCAGTGAGCGGGAGGGCCCCTCCGAGCAGTACTTC. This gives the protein CAISEREGPSEQYF.

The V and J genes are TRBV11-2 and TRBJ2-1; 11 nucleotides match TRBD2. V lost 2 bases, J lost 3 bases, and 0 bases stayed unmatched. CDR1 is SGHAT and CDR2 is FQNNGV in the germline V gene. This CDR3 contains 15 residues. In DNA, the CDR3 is TGTGCCAGCAGCTTAACTAGCGGGAGCTACAATGAGCAGTTCTTC. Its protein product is CASSLTSGSYNEQFF.

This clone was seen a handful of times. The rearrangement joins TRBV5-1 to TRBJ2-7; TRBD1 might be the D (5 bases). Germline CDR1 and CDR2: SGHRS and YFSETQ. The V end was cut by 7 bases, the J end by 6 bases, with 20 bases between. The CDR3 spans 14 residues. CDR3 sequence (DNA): TGCGCCAGCGGGCCGGTGGGGCAATATGCCGAGCAGTACTTC. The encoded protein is CASGPVGQYAEQYF.

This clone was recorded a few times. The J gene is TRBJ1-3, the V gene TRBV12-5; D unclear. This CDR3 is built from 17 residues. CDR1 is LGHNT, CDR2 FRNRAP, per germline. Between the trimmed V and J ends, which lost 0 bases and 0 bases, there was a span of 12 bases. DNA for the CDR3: TGTGCTAGTGGTTTGGTACGCGGTTACCTCTCTGGAAACACCATATATTTT. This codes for CASGLVRGYLSGNTIYF.

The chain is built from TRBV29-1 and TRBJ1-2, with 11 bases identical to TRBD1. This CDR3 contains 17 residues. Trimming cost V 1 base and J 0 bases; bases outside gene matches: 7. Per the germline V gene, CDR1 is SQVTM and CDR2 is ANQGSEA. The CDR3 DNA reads TGCAGCGTTGAAGTCTCCCGGACAGGGGGCTCTAACTATGGCTACACCTTC. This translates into CSVEVSRTGGSNYGYTF. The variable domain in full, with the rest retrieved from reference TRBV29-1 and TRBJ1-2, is SAVISQKPSRDICQRGTSLTIQCQVDSQVTMMFWYRQQPGQSLTLIATANQGSEATYESGFVIDKFPISRPNLTFSTLTVSNMSPEDSSIYLCSVEVSRTGGSNYGYTFGSGTRLTVV.

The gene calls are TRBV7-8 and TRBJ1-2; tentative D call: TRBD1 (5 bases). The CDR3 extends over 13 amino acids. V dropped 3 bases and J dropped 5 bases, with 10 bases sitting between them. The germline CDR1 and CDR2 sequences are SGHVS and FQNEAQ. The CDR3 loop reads CASSLGGLYGYTF. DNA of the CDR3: TGTGCCAGCAGCTTGGGGGGTTTGTATGGCTACACCTTC.

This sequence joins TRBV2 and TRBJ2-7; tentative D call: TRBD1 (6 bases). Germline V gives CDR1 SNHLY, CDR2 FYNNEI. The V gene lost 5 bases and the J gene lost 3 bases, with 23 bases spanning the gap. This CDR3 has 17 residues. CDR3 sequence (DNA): TGTGCCAGCAGTACCACAGGTCGCGAAAAGGGGGACTACGAGCAGTACTTC. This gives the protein CASSTTGREKGDYEQYF.

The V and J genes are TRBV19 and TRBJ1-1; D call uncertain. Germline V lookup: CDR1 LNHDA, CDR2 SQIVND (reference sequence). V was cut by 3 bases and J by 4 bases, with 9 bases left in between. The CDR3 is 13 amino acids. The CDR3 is CASSISKVTEAFF. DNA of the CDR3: TGTGCCAGTAGTATTAGTAAAGTCACTGAAGCTTTCTTT.

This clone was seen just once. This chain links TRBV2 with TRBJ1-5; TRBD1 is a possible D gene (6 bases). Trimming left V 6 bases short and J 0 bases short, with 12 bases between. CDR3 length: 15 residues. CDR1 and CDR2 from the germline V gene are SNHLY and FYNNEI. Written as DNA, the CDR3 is TGTGCCAGCAGAGTCAACAGGGATAGCAATCAGCCCCAGCATTTT. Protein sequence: CASRVNRDSNQPQHF.

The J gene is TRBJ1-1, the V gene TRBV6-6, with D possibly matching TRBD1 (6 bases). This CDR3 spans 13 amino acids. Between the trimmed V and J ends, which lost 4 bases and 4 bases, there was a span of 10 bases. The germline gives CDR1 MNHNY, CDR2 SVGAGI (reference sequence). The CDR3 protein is CASSSQGSTEAFF. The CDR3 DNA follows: TGTGCCAGCAGTTCACAGGGTAGCACTGAAGCTTTCTTT.

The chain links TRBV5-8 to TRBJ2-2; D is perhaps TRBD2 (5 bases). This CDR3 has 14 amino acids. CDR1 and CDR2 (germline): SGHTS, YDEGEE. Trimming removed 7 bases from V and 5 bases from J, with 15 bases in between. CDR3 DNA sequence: TGTGCCAGCCTCTGGAAGAGGGCTACCGGGGAGCTGTTTTTT. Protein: CASLWKRATGELFF. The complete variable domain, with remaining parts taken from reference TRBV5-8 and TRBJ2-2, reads EAGVTQSPTHLIKTRGQQATLRCSPISGHTSVYWYQQALGLGLQFLLWYDEGEERNRGNFPPRFSGRQFPNYSSELNVNALELEDSALYLCASLWKRATGELFFGEGSRLTVL.

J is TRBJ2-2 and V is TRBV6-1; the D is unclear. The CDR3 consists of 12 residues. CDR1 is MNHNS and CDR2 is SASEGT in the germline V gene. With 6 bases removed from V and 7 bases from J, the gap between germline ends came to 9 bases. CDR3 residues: CASREPVGELFF. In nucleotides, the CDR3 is TGTGCCAGCAGGGAACCGGTCGGGGAGCTGTTTTTT.

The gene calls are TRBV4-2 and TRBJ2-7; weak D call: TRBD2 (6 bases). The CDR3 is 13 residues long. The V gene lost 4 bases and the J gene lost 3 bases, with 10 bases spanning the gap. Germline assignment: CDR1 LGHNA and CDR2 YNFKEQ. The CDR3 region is CASSRSGSYEQYF. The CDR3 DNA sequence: TGTGCCAGCAGCCGGTCCGGGAGCTACGAGCAGTACTTC.

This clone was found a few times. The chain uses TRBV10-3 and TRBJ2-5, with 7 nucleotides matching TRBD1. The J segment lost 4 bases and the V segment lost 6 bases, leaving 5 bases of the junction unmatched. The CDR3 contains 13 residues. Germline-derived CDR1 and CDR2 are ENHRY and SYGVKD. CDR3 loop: CAISQPGGETQYF. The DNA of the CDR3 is TGTGCCATCAGCCAACCAGGGGGAGAGACCCAGTACTTC.

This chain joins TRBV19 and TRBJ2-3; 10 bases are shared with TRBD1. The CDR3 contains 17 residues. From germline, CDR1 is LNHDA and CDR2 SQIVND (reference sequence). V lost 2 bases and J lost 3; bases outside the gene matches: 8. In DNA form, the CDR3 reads TGTGCCAGTAGTATAAAAGGGACAGGGGTTGGTACAGATACGCAGTATTTT. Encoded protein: CASSIKGTGVGTDTQYF.

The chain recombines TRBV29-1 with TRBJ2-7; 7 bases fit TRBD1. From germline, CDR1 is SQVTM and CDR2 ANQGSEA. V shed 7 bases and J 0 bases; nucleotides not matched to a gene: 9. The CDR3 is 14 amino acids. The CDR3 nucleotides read TGCAGCGCCCTACAGGGGCCGAGCTCCTACGAGCAGTACTTC. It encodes CSALQGPSSYEQYF.

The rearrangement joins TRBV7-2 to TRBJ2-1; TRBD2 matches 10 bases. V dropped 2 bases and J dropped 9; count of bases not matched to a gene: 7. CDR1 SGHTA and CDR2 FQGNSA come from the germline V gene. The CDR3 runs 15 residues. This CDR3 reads CASSLTAGGLVEQFF. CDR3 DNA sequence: TGTGCCAGCAGCTTAACAGCGGGGGGGCTCGTTGAGCAGTTCTTC.

The CDR3 nucleotides read TGTGCCAGCAGCGTGACAGTAACGAACACTGAAGCTTTCTTT. Protein product: CASSVTVTNTEAFF. This sequence joins TRBV9 and TRBJ1-1, with D possibly being TRBD1 (5 bases). Germline values: CDR1 SGDLS, CDR2 YYNGEE. The CDR3 sequence is 14 residues long. V lost 2 bases and J lost 1, with 9 bases in between. The full variable domain, its missing parts supplied by reference TRBV9 and TRBJ1-1, is DSGVTQTPKHLITATGQRVTLRCSPRSGDLSVYWYQQSLDQGLQFLIQYYNGEERAKGNILERFSAQQFPDLHSELNLSSLELGDSALYFCASSVTVTNTEAFFGQGTRLTVV.

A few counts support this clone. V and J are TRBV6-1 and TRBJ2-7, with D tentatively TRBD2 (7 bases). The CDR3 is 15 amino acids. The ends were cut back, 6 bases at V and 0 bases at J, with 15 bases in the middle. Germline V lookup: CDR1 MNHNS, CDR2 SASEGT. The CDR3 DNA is TGTGCCAGCAGCTTGCGGGGGCCGCTCTCCTACGAGCAGTACTTC. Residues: CASSLRGPLSYEQYF.

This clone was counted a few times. Here the CDR3 reads CASSLGAGAQPQHF. The CDR3 nucleotides are TGTGCCAGCAGCTTAGGCGCAGGGGCCCAGCCCCAGCATTTT. J is TRBJ1-5 and V is TRBV11-2, with TRBD1 as a possible D gene (6 bases). CDR1 SGHAT and CDR2 FQNNGV come from the germline V gene. This CDR3 region has 14 residues. V lost 1 base and J lost 7, with 11 bases in between. Full variable domain (outside the CDR3, taken from reference TRBV11-2 and TRBJ1-5): EAGVAQSPRYKIIEKRQSVAFWCNPISGHATLYWYQQILGQGPKLLIQFQNNGVVDDSQLPKDRFSAERLKGVDSTLKIQPAKLEDSAVYLCASSLGAGAQPQHFGDGTRLSIL.

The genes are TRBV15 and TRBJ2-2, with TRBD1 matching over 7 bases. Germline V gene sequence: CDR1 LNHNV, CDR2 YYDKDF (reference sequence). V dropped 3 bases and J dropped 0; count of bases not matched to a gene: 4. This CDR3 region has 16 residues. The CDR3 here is CATSRTGSPNTGELFF. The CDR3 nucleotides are TGTGCCACCAGCAGGACAGGGTCCCCGAACACCGGGGAGCTGTTTTTT.

CDR3 nucleotides: TGCGCCAGCAGCTACGACAGGGTCAGGGGCTACACCTTC. Encoded protein: CASSYDRVRGYTF. The chain recombines TRBV5-1 with TRBJ1-2; 7 bases are a match to TRBD1. CDR3 length equals 13 residues. With V trimmed by 3 bases and J by 8 bases, 7 bases remained unmatched. Looked up from germline, CDR1 is SGHRS and CDR2 is YFSETQ.

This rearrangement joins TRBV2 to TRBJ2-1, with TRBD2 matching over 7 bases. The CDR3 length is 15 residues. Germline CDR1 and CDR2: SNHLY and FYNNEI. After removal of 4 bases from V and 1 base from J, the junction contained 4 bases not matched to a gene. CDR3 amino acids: CASSASGLSYNEQFF. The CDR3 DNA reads TGTGCCAGCAGTGCTAGCGGACTTTCCTACAATGAGCAGTTCTTC.

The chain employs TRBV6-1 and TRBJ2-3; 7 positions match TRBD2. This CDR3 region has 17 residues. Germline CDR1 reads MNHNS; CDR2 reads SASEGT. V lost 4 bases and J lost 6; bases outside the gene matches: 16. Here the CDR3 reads CASSATPNWDGRDTQYF. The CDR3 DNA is TGTGCCAGCAGTGCAACCCCGAATTGGGACGGGAGGGATACGCAGTATTTT.

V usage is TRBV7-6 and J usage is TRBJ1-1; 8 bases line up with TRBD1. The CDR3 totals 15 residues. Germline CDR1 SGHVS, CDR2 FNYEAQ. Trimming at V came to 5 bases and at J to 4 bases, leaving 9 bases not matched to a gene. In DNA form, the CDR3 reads TGTGCCAGCAGCCCCAGGACAGGGCCGACCACTGAAGCTTTCTTT. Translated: CASSPRTGPTTEAFF.

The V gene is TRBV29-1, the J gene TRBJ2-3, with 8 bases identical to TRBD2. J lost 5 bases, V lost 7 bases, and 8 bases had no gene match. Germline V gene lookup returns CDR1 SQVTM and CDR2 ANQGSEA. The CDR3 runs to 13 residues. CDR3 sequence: CSARSGGGDTQYF. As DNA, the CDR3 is TGCAGCGCGAGGAGCGGGGGTGGAGATACGCAGTATTTT.

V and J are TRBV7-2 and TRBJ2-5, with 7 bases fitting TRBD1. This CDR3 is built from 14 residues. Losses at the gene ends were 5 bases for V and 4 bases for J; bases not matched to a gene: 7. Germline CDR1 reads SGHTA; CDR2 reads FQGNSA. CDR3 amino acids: CASSTTGARETQYF. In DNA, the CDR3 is TGTGCCAGCAGCACTACAGGGGCACGAGAGACCCAGTACTTC.